This paragraph covers one TCR beta chain sequence. This record comes from a study of blood T cell repertoires in COVID-19. Study information: Samples came from the United States, Italy and Spain, spanning acute and convalescent COVID-19.

Study members were between about 18 and 100 years old and lived in fewer than 30 US regions. Recovery meant two consecutive negative NP/OP PCR tests, professional clearance, or resolved symptoms. Source study methods: Nucleated cell counts were estimated from reference gene primer amplification. Clones were sequenced by immunoSEQ multiplex PCR, and TCRdb holds only the in-frame ones, with some missing. The V and J calls and clone size come from that table; D and trimming were worked out from the DNA. The repertoire has 250,000 to 350,000 clones, around 90% of them found once; the top ten carry under 3.5%. The material sequenced was PBMCs or T cells enriched from blood (not recorded which). The clonotype was recovered from a woman between 50 and 59 years old who had recovered from COVID-19.

CDR3 amino acids: CAWINQAGLTEAFF. The CDR3 DNA reads as TGTGCCTGGATTAACCAGGCAGGATTAACTGAAGCTTTCTTT. V usage is TRBV30 and J usage is TRBJ1-1; D is ambiguous. CDR1 and CDR2 (germline): GTSNPN, SVGIG (reference sequence). This CDR3 region has 14 residues. The ends were cut back, 4 bases at V and 5 bases at J, with 17 bases in the middle.